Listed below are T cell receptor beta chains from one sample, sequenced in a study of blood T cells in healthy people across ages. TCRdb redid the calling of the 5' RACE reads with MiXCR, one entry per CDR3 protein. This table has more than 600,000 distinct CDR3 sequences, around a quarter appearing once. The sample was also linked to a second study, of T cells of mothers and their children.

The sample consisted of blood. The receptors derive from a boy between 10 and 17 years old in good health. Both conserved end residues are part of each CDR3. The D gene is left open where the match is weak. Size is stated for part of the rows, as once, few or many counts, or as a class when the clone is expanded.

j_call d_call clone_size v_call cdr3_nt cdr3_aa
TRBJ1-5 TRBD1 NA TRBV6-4 TGTGCCAGCAGCCCTGGAGGGGGCGCGGATCAGCCCCAGCATTTT CASSPGGGADQPQHF
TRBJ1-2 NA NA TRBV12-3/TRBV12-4 TGTGCCAGCAGTTGGGAGGAAAACTATGGCTACACCTTC CASSWEENYGYTF
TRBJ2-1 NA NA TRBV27 TGTGCCAGCAGTTTACTACAGGGTGAGCAGTTCTTC CASSLLQGEQFF
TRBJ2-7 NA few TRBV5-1 TGCGCCAGCAGCAGGGGCCTGCGATACGAGCAGTACTTC CASSRGLRYEQYF
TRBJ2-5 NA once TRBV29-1 TGCAGCGTTGAAGGGCAGGGAATAAAGACCCAGTACTTC CSVEGQGIKTQYF
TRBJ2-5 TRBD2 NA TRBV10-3 TGTGCCATCAGTGAGTGGTTACGGCGGGAGCAGGTACCCCAAGAGACCCAGTACTTC CAISEWLRREQVPQETQYF
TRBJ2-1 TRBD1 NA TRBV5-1 TGCGCCAGCAGCTTACAGGGGTTGCACAATGAGCAGTTCTTC CASSLQGLHNEQFF
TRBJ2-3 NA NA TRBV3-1 TGTGCCAGCAGCCAAGGAATCGGGGCGACAGATACGCAGTATTTT CASSQGIGATDTQYF
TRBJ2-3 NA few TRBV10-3 TGTGCCATCAGTGAGACCCTCTTTAAGTATTTT CAISETLFKYF
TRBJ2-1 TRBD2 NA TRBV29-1 TGCAGCGTTGAAGGGGGGGGATATGAGCAGTTCTTC CSVEGGGYEQFF
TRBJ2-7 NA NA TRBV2 TGTGCCAGCAGTGAGAGGCTTGTCTACGAGCAGTACTTC CASSERLVYEQYF
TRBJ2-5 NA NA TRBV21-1 TGTGCCAGCAGCAATTGCGGCAGGGAAAACCAAGAGACCCAGTACTTC CASSNCGRENQETQYF
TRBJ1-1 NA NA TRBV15 TGTGCCACCAGCGGGGGTGACACTGAAGCTTTCTTT CATSGGDTEAFF
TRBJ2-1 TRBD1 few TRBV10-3 TGTGCCATCAGTCCTAGGGACAGGGGATCCTACAATGAGCAGTTCTTC CAISPRDRGSYNEQFF
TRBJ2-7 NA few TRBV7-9 TGTGCCAGCAGCTTAGGGGCAGATAAGGCCTACGAGCAGTACTTC CASSLGADKAYEQYF
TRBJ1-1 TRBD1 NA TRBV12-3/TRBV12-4 TGTGCCAGCAGTCTCGAAACAGGGGGCGAATCTGAAGCTTTCTTT CASSLETGGESEAFF
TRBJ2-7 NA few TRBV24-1 TGTGCCACCAGTGATTTGGGCTTCGGGAACGAGCAGTACTTT CATSDLGFGNEQYF
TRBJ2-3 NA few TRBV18 TGTGCCAGCTCACGGACACCCCTCCGGGACACTTACACAGATACGCAGTATTTT CASSRTPLRDTYTDTQYF
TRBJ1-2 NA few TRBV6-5 TGTGCCAGCAGTTACGGGGGCCTGGAAGGCTACACCTTC CASSYGGLEGYTF
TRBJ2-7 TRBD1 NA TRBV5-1 TGCGCCAGCAGCTTTGGACAGGGGCGAAGATACGAGCAGTACTTC CASSFGQGRRYEQYF
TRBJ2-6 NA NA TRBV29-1 TGCAGCGCCTTTGAGTCTGGGGCCAACGTCCTGACTTTC CSAFESGANVLTF
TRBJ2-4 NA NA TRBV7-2 TGTGCCAGCAGTGACAACCCGGGACGGGTCCAAAACATTCAGTACTTC CASSDNPGRVQNIQYF
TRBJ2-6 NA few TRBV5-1 TGCGCCAGCAGCAATCGGGACGGCTCTGGGGCCAACGTCCTGACTTTC CASSNRDGSGANVLTF
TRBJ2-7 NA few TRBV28 TGTGCCAGCAGTTTATGGGCAGATTACTACGAGCAGTACTTC CASSLWADYYEQYF
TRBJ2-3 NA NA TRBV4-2 TGTGCCAGCAGCCAAGAAACCGGGAGTCGAGATACGCAGTATTTT CASSQETGSRDTQYF
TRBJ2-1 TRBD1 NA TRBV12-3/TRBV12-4 TGTGCCAGCAGTTTAGTCTTGACAGGGTTGGGCTACAATGAGCAGTTCTTC CASSLVLTGLGYNEQFF
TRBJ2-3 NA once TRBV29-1 TGCAGCGTATGGAAGGCAGATACGCAGTATTTT CSVWKADTQYF
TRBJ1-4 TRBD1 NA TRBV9 TGTGCCAGCAGCCCACGGACAGGGATGGGGACTAATGAAAAACTGTTTTTT CASSPRTGMGTNEKLFF
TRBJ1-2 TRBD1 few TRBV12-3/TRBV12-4 TGTGCCAGCAGGGGGACAGGGGGTGGCTACACCTTC CASRGTGGGYTF
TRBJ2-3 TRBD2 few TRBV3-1 TGTGCCAGCAGCAAGACGGTAGCGGGGGGGCAAGATACGCAGTATTTT CASSKTVAGGQDTQYF